This T cell receptor beta chain stems from a study of early T cells in non-severe SARS-CoV-2 infection. This CDR3 contains 15 residues. The V gene lost 0 bases and the J gene lost 0 bases, with 8 bases spanning the gap. The germline V gene has CDR1 LGHDT and CDR2 YNNKEL (reference sequence). Individual cDNA molecules were tagged with unique molecular identifiers, the study reported. In TCRdb, the 5' RACE reads were re-called with MiXCR into one record per CDR3 protein. The sample consists of 65,000 to 75,000 distinct CDR3 sequences, approximately 4.5% of them appearing once. This clonotype was sampled from an adult who was a healthcare worker with PCR-confirmed SARS-CoV-2 infection or an uninfected control (not recorded which). The donor label of this sample is uncertain. The input for sequencing was whole blood, taken at baseline. The chain couples TRBV3-1 to TRBJ1-1; D is unresolved. DNA for the CDR3: TGTGCCAGCAGCCAAGAAGCATTGATGAACACTGAAGCTTTCTTT. Its protein product is CASSQEALMNTEAFF.